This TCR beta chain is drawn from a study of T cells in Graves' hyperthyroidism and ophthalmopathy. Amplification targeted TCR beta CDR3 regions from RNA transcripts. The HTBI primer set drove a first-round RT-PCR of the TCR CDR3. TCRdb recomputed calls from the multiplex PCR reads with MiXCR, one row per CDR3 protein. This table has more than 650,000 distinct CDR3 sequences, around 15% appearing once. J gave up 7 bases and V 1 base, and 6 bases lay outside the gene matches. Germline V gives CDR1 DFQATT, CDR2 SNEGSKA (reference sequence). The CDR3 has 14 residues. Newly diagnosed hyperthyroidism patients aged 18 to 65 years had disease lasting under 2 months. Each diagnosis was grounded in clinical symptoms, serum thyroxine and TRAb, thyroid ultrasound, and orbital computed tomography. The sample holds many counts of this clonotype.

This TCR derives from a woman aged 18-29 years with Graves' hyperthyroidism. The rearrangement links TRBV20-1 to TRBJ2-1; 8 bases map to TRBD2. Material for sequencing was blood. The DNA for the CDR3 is TGCAGTGCTAGAGGAGCGGGAGTAGGAAATGAGCAGTTCTTC. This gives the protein CSARGAGVGNEQFF.